Listed here is a single T cell receptor (beta chain). This sample was taken from a study of blood T cell repertoires in COVID-19. Original processing notes: Amplified reference gene primers provided the basis for estimating nucleated cell counts. Data came from immunoSEQ multiplex PCR; TCRdb stores just in-frame clones and leaves some out. V, J and clone size are those of that table, while D and trimming were read from the DNA. The sample carries some 150,000 clones, less than 85% recorded once. V lost 6 bases to trimming and J lost 0 bases; unmatched junction nucleotides: 6. Germline loops: CDR1 SEHNR, CDR2 FQNEAQ (reference sequence). The CDR3 spans 16 residues.

Material: peripheral blood. The genes are TRBV7-9 and TRBJ2-2, with 8 bases fitting TRBD1. The TCR sequence derives from a human donor in a cohort sampled during active COVID-19. In DNA form, the CDR3 reads TGTGCCAGCAGGGAGGACAGGGCTGCGAACACCGGGGAGCTGTTTTTT. It is translated as CASREDRAANTGELFF.